The present T cell receptor beta chain was sequenced within a study of CD8+ T cells in alopecia areata. A FACSAria was used to sort CD4+ and CD8+ T cells. These cells came from PBMCs. The CDR3 sequence is 11 residues long. Germline loops: CDR1 DFQATT, CDR2 SNEGSKA (reference sequence). V was trimmed by 3 bases and J by 3 bases, leaving 5 bases between them. In each case, RNA was isolated and then reverse transcribed into cDNA as the sequencing template. Sequenced by immunoSEQ multiplex PCR; TCRdb stores in-frame clones only, minus some. The sample contains 250,000 or so clones, around 67% of which appear only once. Regarding this clone: This same CDR3 is encoded by further DNA sequences in the sample.

This material consisted of CD4+ T cells sorted from blood, taken at week 0. The clonotype originates from a human donor with alopecia areata. This chain connects TRBV20-1 to TRBJ2-5, with unresolved D. The CDR3 DNA follows: TGCAGTGCTAGCGGAGAAGAGACCCAGTACTTC. Its protein product is CSASGEETQYF.